Listed here is a single T cell receptor beta chain. The sort gate was single viable CD3+CD4+CD8-CD45RO+ cells for memory CD4+ T cells. The data are from a study of memory CD4+ T cells and cytomegalovirus serostatus. Assay: immunoSEQ multiplex PCR; the TCRdb copy retains only in-frame clones and omits some. This table holds approximately 53,000 clones, about four fifths found once. The length of the CDR3 is 11 residues. Trimming removed 3 bases at V and 1 base at J, with 3 bases between. CDR1 and CDR2 (germline): DFQATT, SNEGSKA (reference sequence). What was sequenced was memory CD4+ T cells from blood. The TCR sequence derives from an adult in good health and CMV-seronegative. This rearrangement joins TRBV20-1 to TRBJ2-5; D gene ambiguous. CDR3 nucleotide sequence: TGCAGTGCTAGCGCCCAAGAGACCCAGTACTTC. Amino acids: CSASAQETQYF.